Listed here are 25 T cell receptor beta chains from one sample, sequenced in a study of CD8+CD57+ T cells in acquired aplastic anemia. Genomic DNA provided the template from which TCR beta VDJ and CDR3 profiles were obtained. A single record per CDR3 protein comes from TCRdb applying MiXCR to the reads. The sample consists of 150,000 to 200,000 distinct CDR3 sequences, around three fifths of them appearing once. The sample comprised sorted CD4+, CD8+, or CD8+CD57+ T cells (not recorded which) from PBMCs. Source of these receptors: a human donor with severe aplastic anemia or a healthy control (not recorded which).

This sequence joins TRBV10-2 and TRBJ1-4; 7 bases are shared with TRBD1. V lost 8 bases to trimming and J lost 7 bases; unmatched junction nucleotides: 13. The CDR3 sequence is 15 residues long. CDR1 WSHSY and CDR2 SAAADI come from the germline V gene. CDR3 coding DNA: TGCGCCAGCTCCGAACAGGGGTTGGAGGCTGAAAAACTGTTTTTT. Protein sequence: CASSEQGLEAEKLFF.

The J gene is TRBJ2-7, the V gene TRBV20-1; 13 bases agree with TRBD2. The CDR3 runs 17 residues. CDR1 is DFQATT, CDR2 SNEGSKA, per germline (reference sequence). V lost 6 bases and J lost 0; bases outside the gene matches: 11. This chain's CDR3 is CSATGLAGPLSSYEQYF. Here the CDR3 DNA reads TGCAGTGCCACGGGACTAGCGGGACCTCTGAGCTCCTACGAGCAGTACTTC.

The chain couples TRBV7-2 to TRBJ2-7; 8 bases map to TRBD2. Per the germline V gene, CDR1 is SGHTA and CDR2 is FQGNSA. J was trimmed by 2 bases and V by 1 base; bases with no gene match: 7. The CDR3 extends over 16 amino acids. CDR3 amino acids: CASSLEVSGATYEQYF. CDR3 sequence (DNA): TGTGCCAGCAGCTTAGAGGTTAGCGGGGCGACCTACGAGCAGTACTTC.

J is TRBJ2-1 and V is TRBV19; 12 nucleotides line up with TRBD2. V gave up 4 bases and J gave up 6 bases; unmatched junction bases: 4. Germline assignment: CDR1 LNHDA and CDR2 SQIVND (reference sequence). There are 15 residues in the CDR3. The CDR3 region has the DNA TGTGCCAGTAGTACCCTAGCGGGGGGGCTCAATGAGCAGTTCTTC. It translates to CASSTLAGGLNEQFF.

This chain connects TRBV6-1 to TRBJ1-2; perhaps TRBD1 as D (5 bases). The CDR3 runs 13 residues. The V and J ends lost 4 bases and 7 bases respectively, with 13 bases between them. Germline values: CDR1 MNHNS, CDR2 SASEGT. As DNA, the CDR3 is TGTGCCAGCAGTGTGGAAACCGGGGGTGGCTACACCTTC. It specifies CASSVETGGGYTF.

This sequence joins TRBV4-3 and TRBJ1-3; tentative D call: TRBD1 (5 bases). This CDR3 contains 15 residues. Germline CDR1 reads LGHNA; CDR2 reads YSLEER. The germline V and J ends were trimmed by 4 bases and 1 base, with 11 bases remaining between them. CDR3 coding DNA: TGCGCCAGCAGCCTTCGCGGGACGTCTGGAAACACCATATATTTT. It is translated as CASSLRGTSGNTIYF.

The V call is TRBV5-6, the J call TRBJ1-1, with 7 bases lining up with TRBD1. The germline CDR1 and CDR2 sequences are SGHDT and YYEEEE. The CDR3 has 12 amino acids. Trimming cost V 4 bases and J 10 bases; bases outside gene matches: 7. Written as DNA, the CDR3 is TGTGCCAGCAGCCGGACAGGCCTTGGAGCTTTCTTT. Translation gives CASSRTGLGAFF.

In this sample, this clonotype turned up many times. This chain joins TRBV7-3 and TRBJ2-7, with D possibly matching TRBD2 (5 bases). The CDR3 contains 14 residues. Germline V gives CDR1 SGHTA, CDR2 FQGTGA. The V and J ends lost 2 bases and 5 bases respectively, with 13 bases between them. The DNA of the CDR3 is TGTGCCAGCAGCTTAGAGGGCAGGTACGACGAGCAGTACTTC. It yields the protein CASSLEGRYDEQYF.

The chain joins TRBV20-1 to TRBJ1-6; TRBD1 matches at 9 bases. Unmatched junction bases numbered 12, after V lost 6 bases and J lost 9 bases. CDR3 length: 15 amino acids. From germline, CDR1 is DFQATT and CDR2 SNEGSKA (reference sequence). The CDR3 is CSAPYAGQGGSPLHF. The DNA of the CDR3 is TGCAGTGCCCCTTACGCGGGACAGGGCGGTTCACCCCTCCACTTT.

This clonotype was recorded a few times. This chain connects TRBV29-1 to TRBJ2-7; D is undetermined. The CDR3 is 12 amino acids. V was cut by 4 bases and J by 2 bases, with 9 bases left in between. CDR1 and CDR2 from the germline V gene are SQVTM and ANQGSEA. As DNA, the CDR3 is TGCAGCGTTGGCCCAGGAGCCTACGAGCAGTACTTC. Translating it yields CSVGPGAYEQYF.

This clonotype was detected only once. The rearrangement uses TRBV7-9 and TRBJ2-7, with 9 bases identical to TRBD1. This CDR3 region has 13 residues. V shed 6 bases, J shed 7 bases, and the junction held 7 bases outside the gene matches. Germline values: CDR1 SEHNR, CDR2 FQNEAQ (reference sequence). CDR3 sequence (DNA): TGTGCCAGCAGGTACAGGGGGCGCGAAGAGCAGTACTTC. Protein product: CASRYRGREEQYF.

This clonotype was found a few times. CDR3 coding DNA: TGTGCCAGCAGTTTACGAGACTACCTAAACACCGGGGAGCTGTTTTTT. Translation: CASSLRDYLNTGELFF. The rearrangement joins TRBV27 to TRBJ2-2, with TRBD2 as a possible D gene (5 bases). V was trimmed by 2 bases and J by 2 bases, leaving 12 bases between them. Germline V lookup: CDR1 MNHEY, CDR2 SMNVEV (reference sequence). The CDR3 consists of 16 residues.

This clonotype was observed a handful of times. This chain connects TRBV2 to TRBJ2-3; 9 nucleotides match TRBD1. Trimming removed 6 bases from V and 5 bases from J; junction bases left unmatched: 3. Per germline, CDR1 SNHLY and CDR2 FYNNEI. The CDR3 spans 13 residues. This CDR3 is CASRTGGIDTQYF. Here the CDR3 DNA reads TGTGCCAGCAGGACAGGGGGTATAGATACGCAGTATTTT.

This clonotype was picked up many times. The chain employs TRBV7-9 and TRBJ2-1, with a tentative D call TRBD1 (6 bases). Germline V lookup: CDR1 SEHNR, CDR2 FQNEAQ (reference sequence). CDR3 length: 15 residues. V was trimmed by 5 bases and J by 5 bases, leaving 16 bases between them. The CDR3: CASSPLRDINNEQFF. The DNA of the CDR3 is TGTGCCAGCAGCCCACTACGGGACATCAACAATGAGCAGTTCTTC.

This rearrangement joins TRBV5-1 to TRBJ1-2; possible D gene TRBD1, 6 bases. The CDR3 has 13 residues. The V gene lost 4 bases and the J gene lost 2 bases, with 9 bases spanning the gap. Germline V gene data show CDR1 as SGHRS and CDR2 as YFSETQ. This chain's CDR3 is CASSQGQNYGYTF. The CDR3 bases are TGCGCCAGCAGCCAAGGACAGAACTATGGCTACACCTTC.

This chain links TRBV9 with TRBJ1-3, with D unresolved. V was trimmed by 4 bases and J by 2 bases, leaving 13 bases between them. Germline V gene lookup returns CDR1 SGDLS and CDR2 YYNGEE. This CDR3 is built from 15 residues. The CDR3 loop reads CASSTKDGPGNTIYF. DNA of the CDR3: TGTGCCAGCAGCACGAAGGACGGTCCTGGAAACACCATATATTTT.

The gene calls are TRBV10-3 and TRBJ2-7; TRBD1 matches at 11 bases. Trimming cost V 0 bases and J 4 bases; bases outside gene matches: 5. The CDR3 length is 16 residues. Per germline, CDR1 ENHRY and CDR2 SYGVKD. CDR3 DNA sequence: TGTGCCATCAGTGAGTCAGACCGGGACAGGGGGTACGAGCAGTACTTC. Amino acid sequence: CAISESDRDRGYEQYF.

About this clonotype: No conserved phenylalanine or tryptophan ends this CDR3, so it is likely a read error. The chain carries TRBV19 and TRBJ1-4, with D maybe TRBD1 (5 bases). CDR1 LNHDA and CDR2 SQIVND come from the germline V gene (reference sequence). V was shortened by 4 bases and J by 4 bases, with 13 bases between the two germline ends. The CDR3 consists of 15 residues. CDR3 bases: TGTGCCAGTAGTACCGGGGCAGTGGTTAATGAAAAACTGTTTTTG. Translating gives CASSTGAVVNEKLFL.

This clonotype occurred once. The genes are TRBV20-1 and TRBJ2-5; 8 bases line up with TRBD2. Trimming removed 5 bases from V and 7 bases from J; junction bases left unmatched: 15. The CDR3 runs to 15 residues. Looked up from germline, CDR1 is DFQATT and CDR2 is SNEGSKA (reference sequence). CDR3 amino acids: CSAFEPKRGPGTQYF. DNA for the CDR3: TGCAGTGCTTTCGAACCTAAGCGGGGGCCAGGGACCCAGTACTTC.

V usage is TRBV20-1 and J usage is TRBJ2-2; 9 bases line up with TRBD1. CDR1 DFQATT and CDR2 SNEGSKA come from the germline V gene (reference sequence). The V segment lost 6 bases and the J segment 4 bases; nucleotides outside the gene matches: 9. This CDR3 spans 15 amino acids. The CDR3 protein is CSAKATGGGTGELFF. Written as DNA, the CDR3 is TGCAGTGCCAAGGCGACAGGGGGAGGCACCGGGGAGCTGTTTTTT.

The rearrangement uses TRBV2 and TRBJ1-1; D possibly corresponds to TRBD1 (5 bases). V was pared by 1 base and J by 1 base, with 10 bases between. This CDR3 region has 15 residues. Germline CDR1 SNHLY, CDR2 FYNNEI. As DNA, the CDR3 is TGTGCCAGCAGTGAAGAGTGGACACAGAACACTGAAGCTTTCTTT. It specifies CASSEEWTQNTEAFF. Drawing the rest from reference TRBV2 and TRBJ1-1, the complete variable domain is EPEVTQTPSHQVTQMGQEVILRCVPISNHLYFYWYRQILGQKVEFLVSFYNNEISEKSEIFDDQFSVERPDGSNFTLKIRSTKLEDSAMYFCASSEEWTQNTEAFFGQGTRLTVV.

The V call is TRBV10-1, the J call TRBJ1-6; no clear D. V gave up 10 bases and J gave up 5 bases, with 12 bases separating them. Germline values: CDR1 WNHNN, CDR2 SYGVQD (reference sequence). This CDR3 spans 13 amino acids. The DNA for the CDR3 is TGCGCCACCCAGGCACCGAATAATTCACCCCTCCACTTT. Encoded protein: CATQAPNNSPLHF.

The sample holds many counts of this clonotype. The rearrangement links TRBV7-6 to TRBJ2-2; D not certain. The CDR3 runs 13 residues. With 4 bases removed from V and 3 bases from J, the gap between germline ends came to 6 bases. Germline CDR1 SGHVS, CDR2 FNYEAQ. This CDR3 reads CASSSTDTGELFF. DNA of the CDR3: TGTGCCAGCAGCTCTACCGACACCGGGGAGCTGTTTTTT.

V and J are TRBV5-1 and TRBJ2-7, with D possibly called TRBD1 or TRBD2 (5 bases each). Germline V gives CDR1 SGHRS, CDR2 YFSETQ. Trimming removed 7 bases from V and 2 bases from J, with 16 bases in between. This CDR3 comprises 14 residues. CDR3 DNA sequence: TGCGCCAGCTCCTGGGACGGCAAGCCCTACGAGCAGTACTTC. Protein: CASSWDGKPYEQYF.

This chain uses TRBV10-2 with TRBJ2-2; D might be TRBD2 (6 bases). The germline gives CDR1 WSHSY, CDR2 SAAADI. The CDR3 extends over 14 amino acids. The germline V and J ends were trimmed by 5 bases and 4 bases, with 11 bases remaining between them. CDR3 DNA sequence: TGCGCCAGCAGTCGGGGGTGGCGCACCGGGGAGCTGTTTTTT. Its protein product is CASSRGWRTGELFF.